The subject of this entry is one T cell receptor (beta chain). TEMRA cells were FACS-enriched, unlike CD8+ and CD4+ T cells, which were negatively isolated. V shed 5 bases and J 9 bases; nucleotides not matched to a gene: 19. The CDR3 is 16 residues long. Germline lookup yields CDR1 DFQATT and CDR2 SNEGSKA (reference sequence). The data were obtained in a study of CD8 T cells in Susac syndrome. The RNA, roughly 0.5 to 1 ug, was put through reverse transcription using random hexamers. It was immunoSEQ multiplex PCR that amplified TCR beta CDR3 across 54 Vbeta and 13 Jbeta. TCRdb fed the immunoSEQ multiplex PCR reads into MiXCR, producing one record per CDR3 protein. The repertoire includes just under 150,000 distinct CDR3 sequences, approximately 93% of them detected once, and more than 0.065% sits in the top ten.

The rearrangement uses TRBV20-1 and TRBJ2-5, with 9 bases lining up with TRBD1. This TCR came from a human donor in good health. Material: CD4+ T cells from PBMCs. CDR3 residues: CSAWTGEVNGFRPQYF. The CDR3 DNA reads as TGCAGTGCTTGGACAGGGGAGGTAAATGGGTTTAGGCCCCAGTACTTC.